This TCR beta chain was obtained from a study of blood T cell repertoires in COVID-19. Study-wide background: The samples span acute and convalescent COVID-19 from the United States, Italy and Spain.

The germline gives CDR1 SGHRS, CDR2 YFSETQ. The ends lost 4 bases at V and 2 bases at J; junction bases unmatched: 12. The CDR3 sequence is 17 residues long. The data were produced by immunoSEQ multiplex PCR, yet TCRdb's version contains in-frame clones alone and is incomplete. The data show around 200,000 clones, with roughly 80% seen just once and around 6.1% held by the top ten. The chain is built from TRBV5-1 and TRBJ2-7; 10 nucleotides match TRBD2. The source material was peripheral blood. This receptor was taken from a woman between 35 and 50 years old with acute or convalescent COVID-19. The CDR3 sequence is CASSQNVAGGETYEQYF. The CDR3 DNA is TGCGCCAGCAGCCAGAATGTAGCGGGGGGAGAGACCTACGAGCAGTACTTC.